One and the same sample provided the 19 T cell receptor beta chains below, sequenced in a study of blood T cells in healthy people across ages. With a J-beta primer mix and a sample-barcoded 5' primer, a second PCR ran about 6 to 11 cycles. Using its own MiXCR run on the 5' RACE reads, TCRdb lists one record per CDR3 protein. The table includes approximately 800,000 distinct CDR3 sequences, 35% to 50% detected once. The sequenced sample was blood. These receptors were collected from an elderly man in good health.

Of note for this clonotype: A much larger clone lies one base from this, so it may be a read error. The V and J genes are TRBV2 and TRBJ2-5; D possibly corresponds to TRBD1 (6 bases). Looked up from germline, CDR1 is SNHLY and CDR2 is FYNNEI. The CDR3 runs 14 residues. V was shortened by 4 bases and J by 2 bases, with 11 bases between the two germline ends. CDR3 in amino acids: CASSVEQGQETQYF. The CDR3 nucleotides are TGTGCCAGCAGTGTGGAACAGGGACAAGAGACCCAGTACTTC.

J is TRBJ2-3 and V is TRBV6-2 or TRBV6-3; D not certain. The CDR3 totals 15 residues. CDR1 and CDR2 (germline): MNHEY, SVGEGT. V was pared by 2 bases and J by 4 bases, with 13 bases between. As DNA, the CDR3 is TGTGCCAGCAGTTACCAGAGACCGAAAGCAGATACGCAGTATTTT. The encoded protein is CASSYQRPKADTQYF.

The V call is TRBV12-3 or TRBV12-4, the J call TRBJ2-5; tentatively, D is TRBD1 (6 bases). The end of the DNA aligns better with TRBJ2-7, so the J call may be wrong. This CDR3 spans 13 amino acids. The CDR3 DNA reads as TGTGCCAGCGTAACCAGATTAGGGGGCGAGCAGTACTTC. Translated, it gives CASVTRLGGEQYF.

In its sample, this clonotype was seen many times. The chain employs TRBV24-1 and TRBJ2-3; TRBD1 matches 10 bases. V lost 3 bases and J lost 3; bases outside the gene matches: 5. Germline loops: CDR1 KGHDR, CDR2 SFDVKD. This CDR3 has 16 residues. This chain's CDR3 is CATSDMTGGLTDTQYF. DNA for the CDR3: TGTGCCACCAGTGATATGACAGGGGGCTTGACAGATACGCAGTATTTT.

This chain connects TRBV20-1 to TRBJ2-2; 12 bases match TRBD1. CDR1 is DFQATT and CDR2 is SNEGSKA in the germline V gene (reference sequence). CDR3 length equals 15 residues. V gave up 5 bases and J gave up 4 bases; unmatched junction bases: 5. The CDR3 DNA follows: TGCAGTGCTCCGGGACAGGGGGCAATCACCGGGGAGCTGTTTTTT. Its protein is CSAPGQGAITGELFF.

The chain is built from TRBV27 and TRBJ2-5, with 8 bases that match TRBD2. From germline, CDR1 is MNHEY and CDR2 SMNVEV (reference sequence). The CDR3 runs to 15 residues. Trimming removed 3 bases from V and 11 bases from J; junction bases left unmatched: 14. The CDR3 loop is CASSFGVAGFQEQYF. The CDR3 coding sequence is TGTGCCAGCAGTTTCGGGGTAGCGGGATTTCAGGAGCAGTACTTC.

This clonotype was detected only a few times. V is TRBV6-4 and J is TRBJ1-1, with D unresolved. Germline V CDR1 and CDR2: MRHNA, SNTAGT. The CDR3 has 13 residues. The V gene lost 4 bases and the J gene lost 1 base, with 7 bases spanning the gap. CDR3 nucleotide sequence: TGTGCCAGCAGTGTGACTCAGAACACTGAAGCTTTCTTT. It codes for CASSVTQNTEAFF.

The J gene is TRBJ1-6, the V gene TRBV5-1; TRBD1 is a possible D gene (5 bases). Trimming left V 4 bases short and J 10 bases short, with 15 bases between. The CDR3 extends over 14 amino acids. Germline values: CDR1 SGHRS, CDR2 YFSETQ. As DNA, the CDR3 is TGCGCCAGCAGCCAGGACAACTTAGAATCACCCCTCCACTTT. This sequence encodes CASSQDNLESPLHF. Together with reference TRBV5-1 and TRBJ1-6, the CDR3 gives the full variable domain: KAGVTQTPRYLIKTRGQQVTLSCSPISGHRSVSWYQQTPGQGLQFLFEYFSETQRNKGNFPGRFSGRQFSNSRSEMNVSTLELGDSALYLCASSQDNLESPLHFGNGTRLTVT.

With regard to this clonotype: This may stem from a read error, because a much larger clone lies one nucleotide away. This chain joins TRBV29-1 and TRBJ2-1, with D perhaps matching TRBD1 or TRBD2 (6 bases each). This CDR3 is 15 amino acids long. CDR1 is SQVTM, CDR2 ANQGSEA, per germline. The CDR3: CSIEEGRRGDNEQFF. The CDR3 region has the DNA TGCAGCATTGAAGAAGGCCGGAGGGGGGACAATGAGCAGTTCTTC.

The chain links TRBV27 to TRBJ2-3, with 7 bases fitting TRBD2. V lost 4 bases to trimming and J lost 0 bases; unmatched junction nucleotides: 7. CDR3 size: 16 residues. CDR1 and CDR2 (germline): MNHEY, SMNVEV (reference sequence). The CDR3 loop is CASSSQGGRSTDTQYF. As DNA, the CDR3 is TGTGCCAGCAGTTCCCAGGGCGGGAGAAGCACAGATACGCAGTATTTT.

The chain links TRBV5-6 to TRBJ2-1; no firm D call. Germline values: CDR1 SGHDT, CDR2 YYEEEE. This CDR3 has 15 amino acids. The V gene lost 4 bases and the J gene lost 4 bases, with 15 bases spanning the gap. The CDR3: CASSTPTMGYNEQFF. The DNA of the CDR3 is TGTGCCAGCAGCACTCCCACGATGGGGTACAATGAGCAGTTCTTC.

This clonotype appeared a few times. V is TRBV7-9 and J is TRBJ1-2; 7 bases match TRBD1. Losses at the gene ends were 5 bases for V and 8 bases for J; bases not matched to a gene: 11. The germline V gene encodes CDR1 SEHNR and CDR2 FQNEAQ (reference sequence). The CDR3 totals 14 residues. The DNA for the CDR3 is TGTGCCAGCAGCACACAAGGACAGGTCGGAGGCTACACCTTC. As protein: CASSTQGQVGGYTF.

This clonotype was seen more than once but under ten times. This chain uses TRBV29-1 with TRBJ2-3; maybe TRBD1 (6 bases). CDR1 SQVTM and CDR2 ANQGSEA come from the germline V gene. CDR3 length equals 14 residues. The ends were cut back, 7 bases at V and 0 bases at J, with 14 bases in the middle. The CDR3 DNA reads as TGCAGCGCCCGAGGGGGAGCCAGCACAGATACGCAGTATTTT. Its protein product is CSARGGASTDTQYF.

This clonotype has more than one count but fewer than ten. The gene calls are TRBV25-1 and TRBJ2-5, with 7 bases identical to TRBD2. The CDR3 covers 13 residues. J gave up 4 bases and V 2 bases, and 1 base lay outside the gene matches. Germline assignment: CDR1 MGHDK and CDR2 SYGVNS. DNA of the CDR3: TGTGCCAGCAGTGAAGGGGGGGTAGAGACCCAGTACTTC. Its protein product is CASSEGGVETQYF.

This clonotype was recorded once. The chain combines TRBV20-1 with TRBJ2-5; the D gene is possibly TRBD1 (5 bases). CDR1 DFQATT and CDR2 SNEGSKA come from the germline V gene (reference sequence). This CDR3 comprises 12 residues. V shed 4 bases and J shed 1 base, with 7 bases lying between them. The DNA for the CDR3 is TGCAGTGCTAAGGGGTTCCAAGAGACCCAGTACTTC. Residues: CSAKGFQETQYF.

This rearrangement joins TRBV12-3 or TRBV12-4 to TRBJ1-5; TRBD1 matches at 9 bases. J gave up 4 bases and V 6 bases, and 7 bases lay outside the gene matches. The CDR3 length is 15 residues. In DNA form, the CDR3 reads TGTGCCAGCAGCTCCGATGGACAGGGGAATCAGCCCCAGCATTTT. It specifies CASSSDGQGNQPQHF.

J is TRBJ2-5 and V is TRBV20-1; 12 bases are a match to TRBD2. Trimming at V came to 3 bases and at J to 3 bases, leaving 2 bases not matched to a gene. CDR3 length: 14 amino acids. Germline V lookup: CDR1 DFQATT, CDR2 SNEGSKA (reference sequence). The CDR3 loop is CSASRLAGEETQYF. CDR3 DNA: TGCAGTGCTAGTAGACTAGCGGGAGAAGAGACCCAGTACTTC.

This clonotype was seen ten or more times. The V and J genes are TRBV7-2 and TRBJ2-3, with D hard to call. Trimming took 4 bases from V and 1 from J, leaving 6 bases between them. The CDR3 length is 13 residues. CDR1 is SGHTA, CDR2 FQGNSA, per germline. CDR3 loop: CASSWRGTDTQYF. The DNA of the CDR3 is TGTGCCAGCAGCTGGCGTGGCACAGATACGCAGTATTTT. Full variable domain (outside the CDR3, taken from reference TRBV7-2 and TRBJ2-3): GAGVSQSPSNKVTEKGKDVELRCDPISGHTALYWYRQSLGQGLEFLIYFQGNSAPDKSGLPSDRFSAERTGGSVSTLTIQRTQQEDSAVYLCASSWRGTDTQYFGPGTRLTVL.

CDR3 residues: CASSSAGGRSHTQYF. The CDR3 nucleotides are TGTGCCAGCAGCTCAGCGGGAGGAAGATCCCATACGCAGTATTTT. The genes are TRBV7-3 and TRBJ2-3, with 9 positions matching TRBD2. V shed 4 bases and J 7 bases; nucleotides not matched to a gene: 9. This CDR3 is built from 15 residues. Looked up from germline, CDR1 is SGHTA and CDR2 is FQGTGA.